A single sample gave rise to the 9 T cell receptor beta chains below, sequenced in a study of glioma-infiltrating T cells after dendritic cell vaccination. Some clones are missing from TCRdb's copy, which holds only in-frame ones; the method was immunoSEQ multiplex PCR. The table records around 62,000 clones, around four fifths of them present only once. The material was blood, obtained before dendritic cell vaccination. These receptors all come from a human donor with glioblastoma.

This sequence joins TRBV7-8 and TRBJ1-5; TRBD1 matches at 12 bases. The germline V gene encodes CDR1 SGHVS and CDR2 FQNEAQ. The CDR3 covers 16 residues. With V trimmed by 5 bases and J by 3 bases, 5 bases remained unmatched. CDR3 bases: TGTGCCAGCAGCCAAAGGGACAGGGGGCTCAATCAGCCCCAGCATTTT. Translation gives CASSQRDRGLNQPQHF.

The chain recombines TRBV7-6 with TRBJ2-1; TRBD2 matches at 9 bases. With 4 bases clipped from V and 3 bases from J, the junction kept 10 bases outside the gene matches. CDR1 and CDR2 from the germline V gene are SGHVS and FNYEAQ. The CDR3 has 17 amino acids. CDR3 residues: CASSSPKERGVYNEQFF. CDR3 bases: TGTGCCAGCAGCTCACCCAAGGAGCGGGGGGTCTACAATGAGCAGTTCTTC.

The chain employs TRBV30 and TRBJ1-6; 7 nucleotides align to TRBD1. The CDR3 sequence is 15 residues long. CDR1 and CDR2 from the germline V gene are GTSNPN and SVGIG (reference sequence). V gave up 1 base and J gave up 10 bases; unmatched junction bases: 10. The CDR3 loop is CAWSGTGAPWSPLHF. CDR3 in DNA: TGTGCCTGGAGTGGTACAGGGGCGCCTTGGTCACCCCTCCACTTT.

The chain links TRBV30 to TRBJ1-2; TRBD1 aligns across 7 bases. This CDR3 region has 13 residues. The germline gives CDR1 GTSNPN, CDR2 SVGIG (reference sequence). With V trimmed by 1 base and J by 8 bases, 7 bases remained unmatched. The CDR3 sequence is CAWSAGGQGGYTF. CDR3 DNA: TGTGCCTGGAGTGCAGGGGGGCAGGGAGGCTACACCTTC.

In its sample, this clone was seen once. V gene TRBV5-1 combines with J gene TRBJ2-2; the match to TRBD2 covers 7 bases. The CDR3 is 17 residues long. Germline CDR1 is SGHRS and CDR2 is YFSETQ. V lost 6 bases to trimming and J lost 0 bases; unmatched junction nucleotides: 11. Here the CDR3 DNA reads TGCGCCAGCATGCGATCTTTAGGACTAGCGAACACCGGGGAGCTGTTTTTT. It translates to CASMRSLGLANTGELFF.

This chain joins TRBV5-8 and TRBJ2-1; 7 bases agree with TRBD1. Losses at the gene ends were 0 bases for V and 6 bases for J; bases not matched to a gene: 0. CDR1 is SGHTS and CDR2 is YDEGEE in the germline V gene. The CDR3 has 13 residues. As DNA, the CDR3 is TGTGCCAGCAGCTTGGGACAGGGCAATGAGCAGTTCTTC. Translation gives CASSLGQGNEQFF.

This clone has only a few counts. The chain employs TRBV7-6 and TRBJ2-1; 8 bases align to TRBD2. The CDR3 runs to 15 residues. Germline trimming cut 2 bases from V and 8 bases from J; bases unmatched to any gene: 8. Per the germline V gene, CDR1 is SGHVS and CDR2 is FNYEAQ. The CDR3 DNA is TGTGCCAGCAGCTTAAGTTACGGGGGGGCCCATGAGCAGTTCTTC. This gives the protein CASSLSYGGAHEQFF.

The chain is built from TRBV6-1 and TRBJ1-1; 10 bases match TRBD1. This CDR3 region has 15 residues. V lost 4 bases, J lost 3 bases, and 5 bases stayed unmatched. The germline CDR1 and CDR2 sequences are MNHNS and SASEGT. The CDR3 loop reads CASSGWDRGYTEAFF. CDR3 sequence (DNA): TGTGCCAGCAGTGGCTGGGACAGGGGTTACACTGAAGCTTTCTTT.

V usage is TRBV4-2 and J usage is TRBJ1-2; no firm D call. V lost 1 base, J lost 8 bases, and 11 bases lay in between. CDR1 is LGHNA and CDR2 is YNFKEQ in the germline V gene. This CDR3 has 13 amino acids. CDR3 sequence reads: CASSQVARQGYTF. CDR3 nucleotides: TGTGCCAGCAGCCAAGTGGCCAGGCAGGGCTACACCTTC.